This T cell receptor beta chain was sequenced during a study of blood T cell repertoires in COVID-19. The CDR3 is made up of 13 amino acids. Germline trimming cut 6 bases from V and 5 bases from J; bases unmatched to any gene: 3. Original methodology: Reference gene primer amplification in the assay estimated nucleated cell counts. Sequencing was performed with immunoSEQ multiplex PCR; in TCRdb, only in-frame clones are kept and a portion is missing. V and J calls and clone size follow that table, whereas D and trimming were derived from the DNA. The table has more than 100,000 clones, around three quarters seen once.

The chain is built from TRBV12-3 or TRBV12-4 and TRBJ2-7, with 11 bases fitting TRBD2. Specimen: peripheral blood. The sequence derives from a woman over 75 with acute or convalescent COVID-19. The CDR3 spells CASSPGLADEQYF. The CDR3 nucleotides read TGTGCCAGCAGCCCGGGACTAGCGGACGAGCAGTACTTC.